This T cell receptor beta chain was recorded in a study of Ad26.COV2.S vaccination and SARS-CoV-2 variants. Study overall: Participants got Ad26.COV2.S intramuscularly, once or twice 56 days apart.

Treatment described: around 19 received Ad26.COV2.S at low or high dose, single or two shots; roughly five received placebo; per-sample allocation not given. Day 63 after the first injection of vaccine or placebo was the sampling time. Whoever gave the sample was an adult aged 18-55 years in Boston. Produced via immunoSEQ multiplex PCR; TCRdb's table is partial and in-frame only. Among roughly 350,000 clones listed, approximately 86% were seen once. The starting material was peripheral blood, obtained in a trial of Ad26.COV2.S vaccine versus placebo. This sequence was found in a person aged 18-60 years who received the Ad26.COV2.S COVID-19 vaccine or a placebo.

The CDR3 is CASSWDYQSSYEQYF. The CDR3 DNA reads TGTGCCAGCAGCTGGGACTACCAATCCTCCTACGAGCAGTACTTC. The chain couples TRBV5-6 to TRBJ2-7; TRBD2 matches at 7 bases. The V gene's germline CDR1 is SGHDT and CDR2 YYEEEE. This CDR3 has 15 residues. V gave up 3 bases and J gave up 0 bases; unmatched junction bases: 6. Drawing the rest from reference TRBV5-6 and TRBJ2-7, the complete variable domain is DAGVTQSPTHLIKTRGQQVTLRCSPKSGHDTVSWYQQALGQGPQFIFQYYEEEERQRGNFPDRFSGHQFPNYSSELNVNALLLGDSALYLCASSWDYQSSYEQYFGPGTRLTVT.